A single sample gave rise to the 20 T cell receptor beta chains below, sequenced in a study of cytomegalovirus exposure and HLA in healthy donors. Vbeta (60) and Jbeta (13) primers were used in the PCR. The protocol was immunoSEQ multiplex PCR, while the TCRdb copy is restricted to in-frame clones and leaves out a portion. The sample contains more than 140,000 clones, around 65% of which appear only once. The sequencing input was PBMCs. The receptors come from a woman younger than 45 in good health and CMV-seropositive.

This chain links TRBV5-4 with TRBJ2-3, with 7 bases matching TRBD2. V was clipped by 6 bases and J by 2 bases; unmatched bases: 12. Per the germline V gene, CDR1 is SGHNT and CDR2 is YYREEE (reference sequence). The CDR3 totals 16 residues. CDR3 DNA: TGTGCCAGCACCCGGGCGGCTAGCGGACACACAGATACGCAGTATTTT. It encodes CASTRAASGHTDTQYF. Based on the CDR3 plus reference TRBV5-4 and TRBJ2-3, the full variable domain is ETGVTQSPTHLIKTRGQQVTLRCSSQSGHNTVSWYQQALGQGPQFIFQYYREEENGRGNFPPRFSGLQFPNYSSELNVNALELDDSALYLCASTRAASGHTDTQYFGPGTRLTVL.

This clone was counted between two and nine times. This chain links TRBV6-1 with TRBJ1-1; TRBD1 is a possible D gene (6 bases). Trimming took off 8 bases at V and 5 bases at J, with 15 bases between the two ends. The CDR3 is 13 amino acids. Germline CDR1 and CDR2: MNHNS and SASEGT. CDR3 sequence: CASRQKGDTEAFF. CDR3 sequence (DNA): TGTGCCAGCCGACAAAAGGGGGATACTGAAGCTTTCTTT.

Only one count was recorded for this clone. The rearrangement joins TRBV5-1 to TRBJ1-5; 7 bases map to TRBD1. This CDR3 has 15 amino acids. Trimming cost V 0 bases and J 4 bases; bases outside gene matches: 4. CDR1 is SGHRS, CDR2 YFSETQ, per germline. Here the CDR3 DNA reads TGCGCCAGCAGCTTGGTTGGACAGGAGAATCAGCCCCAGCATTTT. Translated: CASSLVGQENQPQHF.

The chain is built from TRBV9 and TRBJ1-2, with D possibly matching TRBD1 (5 bases). Trimming left V 5 bases short and J 4 bases short, with 12 bases between. CDR1 and CDR2 (germline): SGDLS, YYNGEE. The CDR3 length is 13 residues. The CDR3 protein is CASRDRFAYGYTF. The CDR3 coding sequence is TGTGCCAGCAGAGACAGATTCGCCTATGGCTACACCTTC.

The chain recombines TRBV5-1 with TRBJ1-1, with no clear D. The length of the CDR3 is 15 residues. Trimming shortened V by 0 bases and J by 0 bases, and 9 bases separated the two germline ends. CDR1 and CDR2 (germline): SGHRS, YFSETQ. The CDR3 sequence is CASSLVAALNTEAFF. The CDR3 DNA is TGCGCCAGCAGCTTGGTAGCAGCGTTGAACACTGAAGCTTTCTTT.

The chain links TRBV25-1 to TRBJ1-2; 7 positions agree with TRBD1. Trimming removed 4 bases from V and 8 bases from J; junction bases left unmatched: 4. CDR3 size: 12 residues. The V gene's germline CDR1 is MGHDK and CDR2 SYGVNS. The CDR3 DNA is TGTGCCAGCAGTGTCGGGACAGCAGGCTACACCTTC. Its translation is CASSVGTAGYTF.

This clone was observed a handful of times. The chain links TRBV9 to TRBJ1-1, with D possibly TRBD1 on 5 matching bases. Germline V CDR1 and CDR2: SGDLS, YYNGEE. The CDR3 contains 15 residues. The V gene lost 4 bases and the J gene lost 5 bases, with 18 bases spanning the gap. This CDR3 reads CASSPVNWGGTEAFF. Written as DNA, the CDR3 is TGTGCCAGCAGCCCGGTTAACTGGGGGGGAACTGAAGCTTTCTTT. Full variable domain (rest looked up from reference TRBV9 and TRBJ1-1): DSGVTQTPKHLITATGQRVTLRCSPRSGDLSVYWYQQSLDQGLQFLIQYYNGEERAKGNILERFSAQQFPDLHSELNLSSLELGDSALYFCASSPVNWGGTEAFFGQGTRLTVV.

The rearrangement joins TRBV2 to TRBJ2-5; D gene ambiguous. Judging by the DNA end, TRBJ2-7 fits better; the J call may be wrong. Germline V gene sequence: CDR1 SNHLY, CDR2 FYNNEI. There are 12 residues in the CDR3. DNA of the CDR3: TGTGCCAGCTCGGTTTTCAATCGCGAGCAGTACTTC. Protein sequence: CASSVFNREQYF.

The V and J genes are TRBV30 and TRBJ1-4, with D possibly TRBD1 on 5 matching bases. Germline V gene data show CDR1 as GTSNPN and CDR2 as SVGIG (reference sequence). The germline V and J ends were trimmed by 3 bases and 8 bases, with 16 bases remaining between them. The CDR3 consists of 14 residues. This CDR3 reads CAWSVGGGYEKLFF. DNA for the CDR3: TGTGCCTGGAGCGTCGGCGGGGGTTACGAAAAACTGTTTTTT.

The chain is built from TRBV7-9 and TRBJ1-6; possibly TRBD1 for D (5 bases). Germline V lookup: CDR1 SEHNR, CDR2 FQNEAQ (reference sequence). The CDR3 covers 15 residues. V was trimmed by 8 bases and J by 8 bases, leaving 19 bases between them. CDR3 sequence: CASGAPGGEDSPLHF. The CDR3 DNA reads TGTGCCAGCGGCGCCCCGGGGGGAGAGGATTCACCCCTCCACTTT. Supplemented by reference TRBV7-9 and TRBJ1-6, the full variable domain reads DTGVSQNPRHKITKRGQNVTFRCDPISEHNRLYWYRQTLGQGPEFLTYFQNEAQLEKSRLLSDRFSAERPKGSFSTLEIQRTEQGDSAMYLCASGAPGGEDSPLHFGNGTRLTVT.

V and J are TRBV4-1 and TRBJ1-1, with 11 positions matching TRBD1. This CDR3 has 15 amino acids. Germline V gene lookup returns CDR1 MGHRA and CDR2 YSYEKL. With 1 base clipped from V and 8 bases from J, the junction kept 6 bases outside the gene matches. Written as DNA, the CDR3 is TGCGCCAGCAGCCAAGTCGTGGACAGGGGGCGAGAAGCTTTCTTT. It yields the protein CASSQVVDRGREAFF.

This clone was recorded a few times. V is TRBV19 and J is TRBJ2-5; 8 bases match TRBD2. Germline CDR1 reads LNHDA; CDR2 reads SQIVND (reference sequence). The CDR3 totals 14 residues. J lost 2 bases, V lost 6 bases, and 5 bases had no gene match. In DNA, the CDR3 is TGTGCCAGTAGCCCGGCTAGCGGGCAAGAGACCCAGTACTTC. It yields the protein CASSPASGQETQYF. The whole variable domain, filled in from reference TRBV19 and TRBJ2-5, reads DGGITQSPKYLFRKEGQNVTLSCEQNLNHDAMYWYRQDPGQGLRLIYYSQIVNDFQKGDIAEGYSVSREKKESFPLTVTSAQKNPTAFYLCASSPASGQETQYFGPGTRLLVL.

The V and J genes are TRBV11-2 and TRBJ2-3; D gene ambiguous. Germline-derived CDR1 and CDR2 are SGHAT and FQNNGV. V lost 1 base and J lost 7, with 12 bases in between. The CDR3 covers 14 residues. The CDR3 loop reads CASSLGNSAYTQYF. The CDR3, as DNA: TGTGCCAGCAGCTTAGGAAATTCCGCGTATACGCAGTATTTT.

The chain carries TRBV6-6 and TRBJ2-7, with D possibly TRBD2 on 7 matching bases. Trimming took off 8 bases at V and 1 base at J, with 12 bases between the two ends. CDR1 is MNHNY and CDR2 is SVGAGI in the germline V gene (reference sequence). The CDR3 runs 13 residues. Here the CDR3 DNA reads TGTGCCAGCGTGGGGGGGCTATCCTACGAGCAGTACTTC. It specifies CASVGGLSYEQYF.

The chain links TRBV9 to TRBJ2-2, with D hard to call. Trimming took off 0 bases at V and 0 bases at J, with 6 bases between the two ends. Germline lookup yields CDR1 SGDLS and CDR2 YYNGEE. The CDR3 runs 15 residues. The CDR3 region has the DNA TGTGCCAGCAGCGTAGCGACACCGAACACCGGGGAGCTGTTTTTT. Translation: CASSVATPNTGELFF.

This clone was recorded many times. The chain is built from TRBV5-1 and TRBJ1-1; D possibly corresponds to TRBD1 (6 bases). V was clipped by 2 bases and J by 7 bases, with 18 bases between them. Germline CDR1 reads SGHRS; CDR2 reads YFSETQ. This CDR3 is built from 15 residues. CDR3 amino acids: CASSLTPGTRNEAFF. CDR3 nucleotide sequence: TGCGCCAGCAGCTTAACTCCCGGGACAAGAAATGAAGCTTTCTTT.

V and J are TRBV6-5 and TRBJ2-1, with D maybe TRBD1 (6 bases). The germline V gene encodes CDR1 MNHEY and CDR2 SVGAGI. The CDR3 runs to 13 residues. Trimming pared 5 bases from V and 5 bases from J, leaving 10 bases between. The CDR3 DNA sequence: TGTGCCAGCAGTCCGAACAGGGACAATGAGCAGTTCTTC. Encoded protein: CASSPNRDNEQFF.

The V gene is TRBV7-2, the J gene TRBJ2-4, with D perhaps matching TRBD1 (6 bases). V was clipped by 5 bases and J by 7 bases, with 21 bases between them. Germline V gives CDR1 SGHTA, CDR2 FQGNSA. This CDR3 is built from 16 residues. The CDR3 DNA follows: TGTGCCAGCAGCCTTCTCGGGGACAAGCTTGGGAACATTCAGTACTTC. Its translation: CASSLLGDKLGNIQYF. Together with reference TRBV7-2 and TRBJ2-4, the CDR3 gives the full variable domain: GAGVSQSPSNKVTEKGKDVELRCDPISGHTALYWYRQSLGQGLEFLIYFQGNSAPDKSGLPSDRFSAERTGGSVSTLTIQRTQQEDSAVYLCASSLLGDKLGNIQYFGAGTRLSVL.

The chain couples TRBV5-6 to TRBJ1-1, with a weak D call TRBD1 (5 bases). Trimming cost V 0 bases and J 10 bases, with 19 bases left between them. This CDR3 comprises 15 residues. Germline V gene data show CDR1 as SGHDT and CDR2 as YYEEEE. The CDR3 DNA reads TGTGCCAGCAGCTTGGCCTGGCAGGGCGAGAGTAGAGCTTTCTTT. Its translation: CASSLAWQGESRAFF.

The V gene is TRBV11-2, the J gene TRBJ2-1; possible D gene TRBD1, 5 bases. V was trimmed by 8 bases and J by 15 bases, leaving 8 bases between them. CDR3 length: 8 amino acids. The germline V gene has CDR1 SGHAT and CDR2 FQNNGV. The CDR3 reads CASPQGFF. Here the CDR3 DNA reads TGTGCCAGCCCCCAGGGGTTCTTC.